One T cell receptor (beta chain) is described in this entry. Its antigen is still unknown. A sort by CD45RO/CCR7/CD25/CD127/CD95/CD27 yielded CD4+ naive, central memory, regulatory and stem cell-like memory cells. The investigators reverse transcribed all of the isolated RNA, so they sequenced expressed TCRB transcripts. The repertoire was sequenced with immunoSEQ multiplex PCR; TCRdb's copy has only in-frame clones and lacks some. The sample consists of about 27,000 clones, 56% of them appearing once. Germline V gene sequence: CDR1 SGHVS, CDR2 FQNEAQ. V was pared by 5 bases and J by 6 bases, with 12 bases of the junction left unmatched. The CDR3 has 16 residues. The data stem from a study of beta chain features in type 1 diabetes. Overall study results and limits: Type 1 diabetes patients had VDJ junctions that carried fewer insertions and more deletions. cDNA sequencing could over-represent cells with high TCR expression. Significant though moderate, a shortening of TCRB CDR3s appeared in all four CD4+ subsets of Type 1 diabetes patients.

The material sequenced was Tregs from blood. The sequence came from a woman between 18 and 29 years old with type 1 diabetes. This chain uses TRBV7-8 with TRBJ2-2; TRBD2 matches at 7 bases. CDR3 amino acids: CASSQTGGVLAGELFF. The CDR3 DNA reads TGTGCCAGCAGCCAAACTGGGGGGGTTCTGGCCGGGGAGCTGTTTTTT.